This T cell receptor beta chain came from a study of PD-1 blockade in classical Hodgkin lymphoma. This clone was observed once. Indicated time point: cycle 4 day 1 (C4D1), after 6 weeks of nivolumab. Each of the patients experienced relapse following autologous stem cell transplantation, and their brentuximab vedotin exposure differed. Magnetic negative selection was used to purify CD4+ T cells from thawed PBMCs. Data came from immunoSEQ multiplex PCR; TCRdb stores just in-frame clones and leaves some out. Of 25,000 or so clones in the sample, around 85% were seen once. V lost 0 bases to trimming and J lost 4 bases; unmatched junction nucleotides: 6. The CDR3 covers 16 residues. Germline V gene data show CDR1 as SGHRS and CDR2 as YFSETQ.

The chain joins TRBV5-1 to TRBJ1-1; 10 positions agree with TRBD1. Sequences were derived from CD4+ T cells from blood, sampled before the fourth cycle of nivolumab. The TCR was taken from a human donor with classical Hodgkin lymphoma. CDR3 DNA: TGCGCCAGCAGCTTGGGACAGGGGGCTCGTCGCACTGAAGCTTTCTTT. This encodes CASSLGQGARRTEAFF.